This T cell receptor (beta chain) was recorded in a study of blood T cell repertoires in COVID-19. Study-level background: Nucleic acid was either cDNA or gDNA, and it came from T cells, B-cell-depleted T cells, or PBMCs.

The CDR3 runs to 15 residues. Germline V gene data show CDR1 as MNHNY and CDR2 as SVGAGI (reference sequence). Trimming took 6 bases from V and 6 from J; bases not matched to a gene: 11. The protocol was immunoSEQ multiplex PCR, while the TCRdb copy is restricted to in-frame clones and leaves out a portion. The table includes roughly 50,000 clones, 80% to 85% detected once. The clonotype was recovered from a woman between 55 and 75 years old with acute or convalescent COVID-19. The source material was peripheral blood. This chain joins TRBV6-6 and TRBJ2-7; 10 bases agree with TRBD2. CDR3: CASRVGLAEASEQYF. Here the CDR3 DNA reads TGTGCCAGCAGAGTTGGACTAGCGGAAGCCTCCGAGCAGTACTTC.